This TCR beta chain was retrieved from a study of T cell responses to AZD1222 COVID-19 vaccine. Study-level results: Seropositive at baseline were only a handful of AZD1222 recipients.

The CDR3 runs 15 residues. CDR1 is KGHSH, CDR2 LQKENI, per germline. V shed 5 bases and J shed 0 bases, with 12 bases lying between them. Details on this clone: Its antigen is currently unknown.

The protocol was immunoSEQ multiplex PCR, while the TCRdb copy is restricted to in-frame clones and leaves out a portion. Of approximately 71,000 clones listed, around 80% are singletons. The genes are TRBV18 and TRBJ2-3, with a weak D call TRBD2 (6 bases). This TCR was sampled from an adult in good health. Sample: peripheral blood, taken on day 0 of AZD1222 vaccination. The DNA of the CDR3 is TGTGCCAGCTCATCGGGGACTGGCAGCACAGATACGCAGTATTTT. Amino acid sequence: CASSSGTGSTDTQYF.